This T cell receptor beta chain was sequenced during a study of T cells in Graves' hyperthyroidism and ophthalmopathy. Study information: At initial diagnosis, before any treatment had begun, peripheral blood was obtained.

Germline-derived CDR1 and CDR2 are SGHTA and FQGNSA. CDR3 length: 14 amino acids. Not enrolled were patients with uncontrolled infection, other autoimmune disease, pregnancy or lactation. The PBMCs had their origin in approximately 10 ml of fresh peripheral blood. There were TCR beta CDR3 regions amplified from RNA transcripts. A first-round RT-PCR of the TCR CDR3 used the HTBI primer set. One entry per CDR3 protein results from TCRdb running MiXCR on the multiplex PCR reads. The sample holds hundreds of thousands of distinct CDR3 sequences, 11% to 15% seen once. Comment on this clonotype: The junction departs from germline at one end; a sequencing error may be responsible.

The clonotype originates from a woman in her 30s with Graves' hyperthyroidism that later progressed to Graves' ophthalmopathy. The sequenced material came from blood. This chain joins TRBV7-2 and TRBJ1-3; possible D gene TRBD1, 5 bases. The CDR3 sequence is CASSLGTAGSTIYF. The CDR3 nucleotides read TGTGCCAGCAGCCTAGGGACCGCTGGAAGCACCATATATTTT.